The clone carrying this T cell receptor beta chain has just a few counts. Its antigen remains unknown. Attachment of unique molecular identifiers was made to individual cDNA molecules. TCRdb passed the 5' RACE reads through MiXCR, listing each CDR3 protein once. The sample shows roughly 45,000 distinct CDR3 sequences, 11% of them seen only once. This sample is part of a study of early T cells in non-severe SARS-CoV-2 infection. Study overall: Unsorted whole-blood RNA was sequenced in bulk, leaving chains unpaired.

Findings and caveats of the study: There was a bias toward anti-spike CD8 responses in VDJdb matching, which missed private and CD4 specificities.

Sequencing input: whole blood. This clonotype was sampled from an adult who was a healthcare worker with PCR-confirmed SARS-CoV-2 infection or an uninfected control (not recorded which).

The CDR3 DNA reads as TGTGCCAGCAGCTTAGGGGTTATTGGACAGGGGGCGCGAGAAGAGACCCAGTACTTC. Protein sequence: CASSLGVIGQGAREETQYF. The chain couples TRBV7-6 to TRBJ2-5; TRBD1 aligns across 11 bases. V lost 1 base and J lost 3; bases outside the gene matches: 13. Germline V lookup: CDR1 SGHVS, CDR2 FNYEAQ. The CDR3 has 19 residues.